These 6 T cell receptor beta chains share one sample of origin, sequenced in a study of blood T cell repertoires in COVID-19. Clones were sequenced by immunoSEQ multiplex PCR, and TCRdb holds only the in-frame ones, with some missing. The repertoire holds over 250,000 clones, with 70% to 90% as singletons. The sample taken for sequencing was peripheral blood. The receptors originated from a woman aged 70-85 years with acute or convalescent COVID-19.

CDR3 amino acids: CASSIGGLAEAFF. CDR3 coding DNA: TGTGCCAGCAGTATAGGGGGCCTCGCTGAAGCTTTCTTT. The chain combines TRBV2 with TRBJ1-1; 7 bases agree with TRBD1. V trimming: 5 bases; J trimming: 6 bases; junction bases outside the gene matches: 6. This CDR3 comprises 13 residues. From germline, CDR1 is SNHLY and CDR2 FYNNEI.

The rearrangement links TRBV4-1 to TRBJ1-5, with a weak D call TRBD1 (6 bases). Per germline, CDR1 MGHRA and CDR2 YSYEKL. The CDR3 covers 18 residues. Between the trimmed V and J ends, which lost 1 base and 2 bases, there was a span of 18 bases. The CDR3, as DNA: TGCGCCAGCAGCCAAGGGGCCCAGGGGAGTCGACGCAATCAGCCCCAGCATTTT. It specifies CASSQGAQGSRRNQPQHF.

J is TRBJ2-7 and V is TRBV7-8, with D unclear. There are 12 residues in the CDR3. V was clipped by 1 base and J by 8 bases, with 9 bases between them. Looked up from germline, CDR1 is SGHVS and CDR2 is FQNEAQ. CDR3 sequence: CASSLELGQQYF. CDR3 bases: TGTGCCAGCAGCTTAGAGCTAGGTCAGCAGTACTTC.

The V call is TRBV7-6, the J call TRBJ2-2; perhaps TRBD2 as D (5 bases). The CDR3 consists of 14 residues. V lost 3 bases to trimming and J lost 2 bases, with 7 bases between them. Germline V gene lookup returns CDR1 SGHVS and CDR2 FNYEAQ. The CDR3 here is CASSFGDNTGELFF. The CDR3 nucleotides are TGTGCCAGCAGCTTCGGGGATAACACCGGGGAGCTGTTTTTT.

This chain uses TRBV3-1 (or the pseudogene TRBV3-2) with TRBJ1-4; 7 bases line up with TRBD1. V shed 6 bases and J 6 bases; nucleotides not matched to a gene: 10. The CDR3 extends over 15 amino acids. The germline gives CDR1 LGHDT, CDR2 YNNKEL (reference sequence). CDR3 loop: CASRNSRDRHEKLFF. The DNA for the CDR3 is TGTGCCAGCAGAAATAGCCGGGACAGACATGAAAAACTGTTTTTT.

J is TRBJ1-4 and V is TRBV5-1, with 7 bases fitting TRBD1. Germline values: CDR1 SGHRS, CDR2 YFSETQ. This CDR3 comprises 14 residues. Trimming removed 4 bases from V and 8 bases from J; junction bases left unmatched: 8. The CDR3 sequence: CASSLTGVPEKLFF. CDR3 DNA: TGCGCCAGCAGCCTCACAGGGGTCCCCGAAAAACTGTTTTTT.